Reported below is one T cell receptor (beta chain). Its matching antigen is unknown. Trimming took 3 bases from V and 2 from J, leaving 14 bases between them. Germline V gene lookup returns CDR1 SEHNR and CDR2 FQNEAQ (reference sequence). The CDR3 has 15 amino acids. The entry originates in a study of T cell responses to AZD1222 COVID-19 vaccine. Findings and caveats of the study: There were mostly white British donors and more females than males, and clonal diversity was possibly underestimated. Spike-specific TCR breadth and depth went up after people got two AZD1222 doses.

TCRdb's table, derived via immunoSEQ multiplex PCR, lists solely in-frame clones and lacks some. This table has 200,000 to 250,000 clones, about 94% appearing once. The chain joins TRBV7-9 to TRBJ2-7, with TRBD1 as a possible D gene (6 bases). Sequenced here: peripheral blood, sampled 28 days after the second dose of the MenACWY control vaccine. The receptor's source is an adult who received the MenACWY meningococcal vaccine as a control. Here the CDR3 DNA reads TGTGCCAGCAGCTTTGGGGACAACCTACCCTACGAGCAGTACTTC. This codes for CASSFGDNLPYEQYF.